Below, one TCR beta chain is given with its context. Its target is unknown. A read error may produce the germline difference seen at one junction end. The PCR was carried out with 60 Vbeta primers and 13 Jbeta primers. Method: immunoSEQ multiplex PCR; TCRdb's copy keeps in-frame clones and lacks some. Of some 200,000 clones listed, 70% are singletons. This entry is derived from a study of cytomegalovirus exposure and HLA in healthy donors. The study, taken as a whole, reports: Roughly uniform depth of sequencing across donors was assumed in presence/absence analyses. In a later analysis, a missense DCLRE1C variant was linked to TCR beta V- and J-gene trimming. Analysis performed later showed TCR beta chains linked to HLA being more clonally expanded than equally common others.

Looked up from germline, CDR1 is SEHNR and CDR2 is FQNEAQ (reference sequence). This CDR3 region has 13 residues. Everyone who donated was a healthy bone marrow donor. Sequencing was performed on PBMCs. This receptor was obtained from a man aged 35 to 55 in good health and CMV-seropositive. The V call is TRBV7-9, the J call TRBJ1-1; D not certain. In DNA form, the CDR3 reads TGTGCCAGCAGCTTCCCCGAGGGCGAGGCCTCTCTCTTT. Translated, it gives CASSFPEGEASLF.